This T cell receptor beta chain was captured in a study of response to subunit inactivated influenza vaccine. Study conclusions and caveats: The authors offered the suggestion that each seasonal influenza vaccination recruits few new T cells.

As concerns this clonotype: Its cognate antigen is unknown.

This CDR3 is built from 13 residues. The V gene lost 0 bases and the J gene lost 3 bases, with 6 bases spanning the gap. CDR1 is LNHNV, CDR2 YYDKDF, per germline (reference sequence). TCRdb analysed the RT-PCR reads with MiXCR anew, one entry per CDR3 protein. The sample gives approximately 680,000 distinct CDR3 sequences, about a sixth of which show up once; more than 9% is in the top ten. The sample here was PBMCs from blood, taken approximately 13 days after vaccination. This TCR was recovered from a man aged 50-59 years who received an inactivated influenza vaccine. J is TRBJ2-7 and V is TRBV15; no clear D. CDR3 in DNA: TGTGCCACCAGCAGAGATAAGGGCTACGAGCAGTACTTC. Amino acid sequence: CATSRDKGYEQYF.